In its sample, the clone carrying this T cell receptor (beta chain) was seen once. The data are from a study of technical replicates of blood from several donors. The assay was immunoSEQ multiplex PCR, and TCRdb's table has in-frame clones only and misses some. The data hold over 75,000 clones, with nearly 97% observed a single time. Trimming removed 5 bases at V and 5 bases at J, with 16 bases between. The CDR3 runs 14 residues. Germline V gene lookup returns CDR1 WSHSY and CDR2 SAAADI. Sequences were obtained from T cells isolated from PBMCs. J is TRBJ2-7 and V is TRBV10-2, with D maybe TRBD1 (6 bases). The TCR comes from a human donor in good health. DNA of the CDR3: TGCGCCAGCAGTACACGTACAGGGATGGACGAGCAGTACTTC. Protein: CASSTRTGMDEQYF.